This TCR beta chain was captured in a study of blood T cell repertoires in COVID-19. Study context: Samples taken during acute and convalescent COVID-19 were collected in the United States, Italy and Spain. T cells, B-cell-depleted T cells, or PBMCs supplied cDNA or gDNA.

This clone was counted a single time. V lost 0 bases to trimming and J lost 4 bases, with 13 bases between them. The CDR3 runs to 15 residues. Germline V gene data show CDR1 as SGHKS and CDR2 as YYEKEE (reference sequence). The authors' processing: Reference gene primer amplification gave estimated nucleated cell counts. Sequencing was performed with immunoSEQ multiplex PCR; in TCRdb, only in-frame clones are kept and a portion is missing. V and J calls and clone size are copied from that table; D and trimming were computed from the DNA. In the table there are roughly 230,000 clones, about 85% of which are singletons.

Sequencing used peripheral blood. The chain recombines TRBV5-5 with TRBJ1-1; unclear D gene. This receptor was obtained from a woman aged 60-70 years with active or convalescent COVID-19. The CDR3 nucleotides are TGTGCCAGCAGCTTGGATCCGGGTTCGTTCACTGAAGCTTTCTTT. It codes for CASSLDPGSFTEAFF.